Listed here are 27 T cell receptor beta chains from one sample, sequenced in a study of cytomegalovirus exposure and HLA in healthy donors. Primers included in the PCR were 60 Vbeta and 13 Jbeta primers. This table comes from immunoSEQ multiplex PCR, and its TCRdb copy is limited to in-frame clones, with some not included. The sample shows around 140,000 clones, 77% of them seen only once. Source material: PBMCs. These TCRs come from a male donor in good health and CMV-seronegative.

The CDR3 DNA reads TGTGCCAGCAGCTTGCCCGGGAATACCCCCAATGAGCAGTTCTTC. It specifies CASSLPGNTPNEQFF. V is TRBV5-8 and J is TRBJ2-1; perhaps TRBD2 as D (5 bases). Germline CDR1 is SGHTS and CDR2 is YDEGEE. Trimming removed 1 base at V and 6 bases at J, with 14 bases between. The CDR3 contains 15 residues. Full variable domain (rest looked up from reference TRBV5-8 and TRBJ2-1): EAGVTQSPTHLIKTRGQQATLRCSPISGHTSVYWYQQALGLGLQFLLWYDEGEERNRGNFPPRFSGRQFPNYSSELNVNALELEDSALYLCASSLPGNTPNEQFFGPGTRLTVL.

V is TRBV5-1 and J is TRBJ1-1; TRBD1 is a possible D gene (6 bases). Germline V gives CDR1 SGHRS, CDR2 YFSETQ. V dropped 5 bases and J dropped 4 bases, with 24 bases sitting between them. The CDR3 spans 17 residues. The chain's CDR3 is CASSLGPERQERTEAFF. CDR3 in DNA: TGCGCCAGCAGTCTTGGCCCAGAACGACAGGAGCGCACTGAAGCTTTCTTT. Variable domain in full (rest from reference TRBV5-1 and TRBJ1-1): KAGVTQTPRYLIKTRGQQVTLSCSPISGHRSVSWYQQTPGQGLQFLFEYFSETQRNKGNFPGRFSGRQFSNSRSEMNVSTLELGDSALYLCASSLGPERQERTEAFFGQGTRLTVV.

The CDR3 sequence is CASSFGLAGAYEQYF. As DNA, the CDR3 is TGTGCCAGCAGCTTCGGACTAGCGGGAGCCTACGAGCAGTACTTC. The rearrangement joins TRBV5-4 to TRBJ2-7; 13 bases agree with TRBD2. The CDR3 totals 15 residues. The junction had 1 base not matched to a gene; V was cut back by 2 bases and J by 2 bases. Germline CDR1 and CDR2: SGHNT and YYREEE (reference sequence).

V usage is TRBV12-5 and J usage is TRBJ1-1, with D perhaps matching TRBD1 (6 bases). V was clipped by 7 bases and J by 4 bases, with 16 bases between them. There are 14 residues in the CDR3. The V gene's germline CDR1 is LGHNT and CDR2 FRNRAP. This CDR3 reads CASVKDSLGTEAFF. As DNA, the CDR3 is TGTGCTAGTGTCAAGGACAGTCTCGGCACTGAAGCTTTCTTT.

The chain carries TRBV2 and TRBJ2-3, with TRBD1 matching 9 bases. The ends lost 5 bases at V and 0 bases at J; junction bases unmatched: 6. There are 16 residues in the CDR3. The germline CDR1 and CDR2 sequences are SNHLY and FYNNEI. The CDR3 loop reads CASSQDRGSSTDTQYF. Written as DNA, the CDR3 is TGTGCCAGCAGTCAAGACAGGGGGTCTAGCACAGATACGCAGTATTTT.

This rearrangement joins TRBV30 to TRBJ2-7; 10 positions match TRBD2. The trim removed 2 bases at V and 12 bases at J, leaving 10 bases unmatched. CDR3 length: 13 residues. Germline CDR1 reads GTSNPN; CDR2 reads SVGIG (reference sequence). The CDR3 region is CAWSPTSGDRGYF. CDR3 coding DNA: TGTGCCTGGAGTCCTACTAGCGGGGACCGAGGGTACTTC.

This chain links TRBV10-3 with TRBJ2-5; tentative D call: TRBD2 (5 bases). This CDR3 comprises 14 residues. The ends were cut back, 2 bases at V and 4 bases at J, with 11 bases in the middle. The germline V gene encodes CDR1 ENHRY and CDR2 SYGVKD. CDR3 sequence: CAISEGSPGETQYF. The CDR3 nucleotides read TGTGCCATCAGTGAGGGGAGTCCGGGAGAGACCCAGTACTTC.

The gene calls are TRBV11-2 and TRBJ2-1, with TRBD2 identical over 7 bases. The trim removed 4 bases at V and 4 bases at J, leaving 7 bases unmatched. The germline CDR1 and CDR2 sequences are SGHAT and FQNNGV. This CDR3 spans 15 amino acids. CDR3 in DNA: TGTGCCAGCAGCTCCCGGGACTACCCGTACAATGAGCAGTTCTTC. This gives the protein CASSSRDYPYNEQFF.

This clone was seen a single time. The chain is built from TRBV13 and TRBJ2-7; possibly TRBD1 for D (5 bases). The germline gives CDR1 PRHDT, CDR2 FYEKMQ (reference sequence). The CDR3 is made up of 15 amino acids. The V and J ends lost 5 bases and 5 bases respectively, with 19 bases between them. The CDR3 region has the DNA TGTGCCAGCAGCCCCCCGTCCTGGGAAGGGGACGAGCAGTACTTC. This codes for CASSPPSWEGDEQYF. The whole variable domain, remainder taken from reference TRBV13 and TRBJ2-7, is AAGVIQSPRHLIKEKRETATLKCYPIPRHDTVYWYQQGPGQDPQFLISFYEKMQSDKGSIPDRFSAQQFSDYHSELNMSSLELGDSALYFCASSPPSWEGDEQYFGPGTRLTVT.

CDR3 amino acids: CASSLGSSGANVLTF. CDR3 nucleotide sequence: TGTGCCAGTAGTTTAGGTAGCTCTGGGGCCAACGTCCTGACTTTC. The chain has TRBV19 and TRBJ2-6; no clear D. Trimming shortened V by 5 bases and J by 0 bases, and 8 bases separated the two germline ends. CDR1 is LNHDA, CDR2 SQIVND, per germline (reference sequence). This CDR3 is built from 15 residues.

V is TRBV21-1 and J is TRBJ1-1. TRBV21-1 is labeled a pseudogene. There are 14 residues in the CDR3. The CDR3 protein is CASSRRQQNTEAFF. The CDR3, as DNA: TGTGCCAGCAGCAGGAGGCAGCAGAACACTGAAGCTTTCTTT.

This chain uses TRBV6-6 with TRBJ2-7; maybe TRBD1 (5 bases). Germline loops: CDR1 MNHNY, CDR2 SVGAGI (reference sequence). The CDR3 contains 12 residues. The V gene lost 7 bases and the J gene lost 5 bases, with 12 bases spanning the gap. The CDR3 protein is CASNPGANEQYF. The CDR3 DNA sequence: TGTGCCAGCAACCCTGGGGCGAACGAGCAGTACTTC.

The chain links TRBV7-8 to TRBJ1-5, with 8 bases that match TRBD1. The CDR3 is 15 residues long. After removal of 5 bases from V and 0 bases from J, the junction contained 3 bases not matched to a gene. In germline, CDR1 is SGHVS, CDR2 FQNEAQ. CDR3 coding DNA: TGTGCCAGCAGCATGACAGGGGATAGCAATCAGCCCCAGCATTTT. Encoded protein: CASSMTGDSNQPQHF.

The chain recombines TRBV5-4 with TRBJ2-5; possibly TRBD2 for D (6 bases). Trimming took off 3 bases at V and 4 bases at J, with 22 bases between the two ends. The germline gives CDR1 SGHNT, CDR2 YYREEE (reference sequence). This CDR3 is built from 17 residues. CDR3 residues: CASSSWAGSGGVETQYF. CDR3 nucleotide sequence: TGTGCCAGCAGCTCATGGGCGGGGTCTGGTGGAGTAGAGACCCAGTACTTC.

The chain is built from TRBV11-2 and TRBJ2-7, with 7 nucleotides matching TRBD1. V was clipped by 6 bases and J by 3 bases; unmatched bases: 2. Looked up from germline, CDR1 is SGHAT and CDR2 is FQNNGV. The CDR3 totals 12 residues. The DNA for the CDR3 is TGTGCCAGCAGAGCAGGGGGCTACGAGCAGTACTTC. Translation: CASRAGGYEQYF.

This clone came up once. The chain employs TRBV23-1 and TRBJ1-2; 8 nucleotides line up with TRBD1. TRBV23-1 belongs to the ORF category, with a function that is uncertain. CDR3 length: 16 amino acids. V shed 4 bases, J shed 2 bases, and the junction held 9 bases outside the gene matches. The CDR3 reads CASSLNQGANNYGYTF. The CDR3, as DNA: TGCGCCAGCAGTCTTAATCAGGGGGCGAACAACTATGGCTACACCTTC.

The chain joins TRBV4-1 to TRBJ1-1; TRBD1 agrees at 10 bases. From germline, CDR1 is MGHRA and CDR2 YSYEKL. This CDR3 comprises 15 residues. Trimming at V came to 5 bases and at J to 4 bases, leaving 7 bases not matched to a gene. The CDR3 here is CASSYPGTGVTEAFF. In DNA, the CDR3 is TGCGCCAGCAGCTATCCCGGGACAGGGGTCACTGAAGCTTTCTTT.

Only a few counts were recorded for this clone. The rearrangement uses TRBV30 and TRBJ2-6; D is perhaps TRBD2 (5 bases). This CDR3 is 15 amino acids long. The germline CDR1 and CDR2 sequences are GTSNPN and SVGIG (reference sequence). V lost 0 bases, J lost 0 bases, and 6 bases lay in between. CDR3 sequence (DNA): TGTGCCTGGAGTGTAGCGGTCTCTGGGGCCAACGTCCTGACTTTC. Translating gives CAWSVAVSGANVLTF.

The chain has TRBV6-5 and TRBJ1-1, with TRBD1 matching over 9 bases. The CDR3 is 11 amino acids. From germline, CDR1 is MNHEY and CDR2 SVGAGI. V shed 4 bases, J shed 10 bases, and the junction held 1 base outside the gene matches. The CDR3, as DNA: TGTGCCAGCAGTTGGGGACAGGGAGCTTTCTTT. Its translation is CASSWGQGAFF.

V and J are TRBV23-1 and TRBJ2-1; TRBD1 is a possible D gene (5 bases). TRBV23-1 carries the ORF label, with uncertain function. V was trimmed by 0 bases and J by 5 bases, leaving 11 bases between them. There are 15 residues in the CDR3. The CDR3 spells CASSQSAGPNNEQFF. The CDR3 DNA follows: TGCGCCAGCAGTCAATCTGCAGGGCCAAACAATGAGCAGTTCTTC.

This clone was counted a few times. V gene TRBV30 combines with J gene TRBJ1-4; D unclear. V lost 2 bases and J lost 8, with 15 bases in between. This CDR3 region has 14 residues. Germline CDR1 GTSNPN, CDR2 SVGIG (reference sequence). The CDR3 reads CAWSYDEGVEKLFF. The CDR3 DNA follows: TGTGCCTGGAGTTATGATGAGGGAGTAGAAAAACTGTTTTTT.

The chain carries TRBV28 and TRBJ2-4, with D perhaps TRBD2 (5 bases). The germline V gene encodes CDR1 MDHEN and CDR2 SYDVKM. CDR3 size: 15 residues. V gave up 2 bases and J gave up 0 bases, with 8 bases separating them. CDR3: CASSLDGVAKNIQYF. The CDR3 DNA sequence: TGTGCCAGCAGTTTAGACGGGGTAGCCAAAAACATTCAGTACTTC.

V is TRBV7-8 and J is TRBJ2-1; the match to TRBD2 covers 11 bases. This CDR3 region has 17 residues. Looked up from germline, CDR1 is SGHVS and CDR2 is FQNEAQ. Trimming at V came to 5 bases and at J to 5 bases, leaving 11 bases not matched to a gene. CDR3 nucleotides: TGTGCCAGCAGCCTAATTTCTAGCGGGGGGCCTAACAATGAGCAGTTCTTC. This sequence encodes CASSLISSGGPNNEQFF.

This chain uses TRBV18 with TRBJ2-7, with 8 bases identical to TRBD1. V shed 4 bases and J 6 bases; nucleotides not matched to a gene: 2. The CDR3 contains 12 residues. CDR1 is KGHSH, CDR2 LQKENI, per germline. CDR3: CASSLDRGEQYF. The CDR3 region has the DNA TGTGCCAGCTCACTCGACAGGGGCGAGCAGTACTTC.

This chain links TRBV10-2 with TRBJ2-7; TRBD2 matches at 9 bases. Germline V gene sequence: CDR1 WSHSY, CDR2 SAAADI. This CDR3 spans 17 amino acids. V lost 2 bases to trimming and J lost 6 bases; unmatched junction nucleotides: 14. CDR3 nucleotides: TGCGCCAGCAGTGAGGGGACTAGCTTTTCCAGGGGCCGCGAGCAGTACTTC. This translates into CASSEGTSFSRGREQYF.

The chain employs TRBV7-2 and TRBJ1-1; 7 bases are a match to TRBD1. The V and J ends lost 2 bases and 6 bases, in that order; junction bases with no gene match: 6. This CDR3 comprises 14 residues. The germline V gene has CDR1 SGHTA and CDR2 FQGNSA. CDR3 in amino acids: CASSLNRGWAEAFF. The CDR3 coding sequence is TGTGCCAGCAGCTTAAACAGGGGATGGGCTGAAGCTTTCTTT.

This clone has only a few counts. The chain combines TRBV4-1 with TRBJ1-2; D unclear. From germline, CDR1 is MGHRA and CDR2 YSYEKL. V lost 4 bases and J lost 4, with 16 bases in between. The CDR3 is 15 residues long. CDR3 sequence (DNA): TGCGCCAGCAGCCTGAGCGGATCGACACGCTATGGCTACACCTTC. Amino acids: CASSLSGSTRYGYTF.